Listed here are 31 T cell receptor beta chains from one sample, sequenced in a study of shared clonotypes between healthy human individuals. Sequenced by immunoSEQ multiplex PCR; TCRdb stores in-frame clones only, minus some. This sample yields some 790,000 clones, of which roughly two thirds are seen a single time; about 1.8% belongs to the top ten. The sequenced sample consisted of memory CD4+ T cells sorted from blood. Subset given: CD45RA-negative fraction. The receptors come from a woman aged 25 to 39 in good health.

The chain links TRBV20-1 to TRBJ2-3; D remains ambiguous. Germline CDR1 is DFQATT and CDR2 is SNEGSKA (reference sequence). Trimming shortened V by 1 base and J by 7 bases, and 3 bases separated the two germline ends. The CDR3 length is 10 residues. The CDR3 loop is CSARGHTQYF. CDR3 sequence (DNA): TGCAGTGCTAGAGGGCATACGCAGTATTTT.

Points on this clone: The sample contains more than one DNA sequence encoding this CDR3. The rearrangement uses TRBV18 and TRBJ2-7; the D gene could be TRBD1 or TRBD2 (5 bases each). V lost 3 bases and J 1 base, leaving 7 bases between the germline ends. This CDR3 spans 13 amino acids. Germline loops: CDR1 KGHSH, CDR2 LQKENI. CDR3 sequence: CASSPGESYEQYF. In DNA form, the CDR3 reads TGTGCCAGCTCACCGGGGGAATCCTACGAGCAGTACTTC.

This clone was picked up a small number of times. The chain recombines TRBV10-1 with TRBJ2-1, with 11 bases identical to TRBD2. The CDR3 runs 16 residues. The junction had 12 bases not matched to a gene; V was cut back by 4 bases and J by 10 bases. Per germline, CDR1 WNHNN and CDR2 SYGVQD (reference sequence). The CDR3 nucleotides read TGCGCCAGCAGTGGGGTAGGGACTAGCGGCCCACAGGAGCAGTTCTTC. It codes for CASSGVGTSGPQEQFF.

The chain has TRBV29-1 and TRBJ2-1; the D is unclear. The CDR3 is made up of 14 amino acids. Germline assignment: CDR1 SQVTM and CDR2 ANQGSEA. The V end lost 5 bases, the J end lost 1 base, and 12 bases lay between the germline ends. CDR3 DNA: TGCAGCGTTCCTCCCCCAAGTTCCTACAATGAGCAGTTCTTC. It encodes CSVPPPSSYNEQFF.

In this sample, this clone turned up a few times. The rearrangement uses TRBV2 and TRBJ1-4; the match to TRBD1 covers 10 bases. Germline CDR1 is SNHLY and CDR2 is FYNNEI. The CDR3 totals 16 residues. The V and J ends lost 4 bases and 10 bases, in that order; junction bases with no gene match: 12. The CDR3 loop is CASSGPTGGGGAKLFF. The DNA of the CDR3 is TGTGCCAGCAGTGGACCGACAGGGGGCGGGGGTGCAAAACTGTTTTTT. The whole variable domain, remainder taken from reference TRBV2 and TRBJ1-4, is EPEVTQTPSHQVTQMGQEVILRCVPISNHLYFYWYRQILGQKVEFLVSFYNNEISEKSEIFDDQFSVERPDGSNFTLKIRSTKLEDSAMYFCASSGPTGGGGAKLFFGSGTQLSVL.

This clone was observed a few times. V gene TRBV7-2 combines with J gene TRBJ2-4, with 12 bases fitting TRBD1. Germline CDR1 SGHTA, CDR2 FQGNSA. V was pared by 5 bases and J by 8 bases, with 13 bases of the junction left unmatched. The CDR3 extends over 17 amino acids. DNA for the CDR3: TGTGCCAGCAGCGCTCGGGACAGGGGGCAAATCGGGGACATTCAGTACTTC. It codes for CASSARDRGQIGDIQYF.

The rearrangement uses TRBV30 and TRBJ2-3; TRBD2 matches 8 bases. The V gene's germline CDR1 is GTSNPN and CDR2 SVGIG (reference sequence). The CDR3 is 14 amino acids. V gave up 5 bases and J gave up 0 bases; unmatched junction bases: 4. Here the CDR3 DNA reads TGTGCCTGGGGTACTAGCGGAAGCACAGATACGCAGTATTTT. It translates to CAWGTSGSTDTQYF. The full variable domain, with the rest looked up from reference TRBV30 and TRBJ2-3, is SQTIHQWPATLVQPVGSPLSLECTVEGTSNPNLYWYRQAAGRGLQLLFYSVGIGQISSEVPQNLSASRPQDRQFILSSKKLLLSDSGFYLCAWGTSGSTDTQYFGPGTRLTVL.

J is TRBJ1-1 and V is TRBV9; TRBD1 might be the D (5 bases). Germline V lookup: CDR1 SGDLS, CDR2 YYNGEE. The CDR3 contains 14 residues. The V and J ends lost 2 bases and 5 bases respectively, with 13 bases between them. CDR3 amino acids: CASSVSGGRTEAFF. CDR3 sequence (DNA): TGTGCCAGCAGCGTGTCCGGGGGAAGAACTGAAGCTTTCTTT.

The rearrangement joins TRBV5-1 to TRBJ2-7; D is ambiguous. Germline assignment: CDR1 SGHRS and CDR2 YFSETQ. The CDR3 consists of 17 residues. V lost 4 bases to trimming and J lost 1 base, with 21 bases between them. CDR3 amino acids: CASSPQPAARNSYEQYF. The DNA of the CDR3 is TGCGCCAGCAGCCCACAACCGGCCGCGCGTAATTCCTACGAGCAGTACTTC.

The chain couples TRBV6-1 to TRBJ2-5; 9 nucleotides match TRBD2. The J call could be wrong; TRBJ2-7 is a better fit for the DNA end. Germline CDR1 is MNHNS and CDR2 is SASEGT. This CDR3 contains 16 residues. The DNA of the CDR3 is TGTGCCAGCAGTGCCGGACCGGGACTAGCCTCCTACGAGCAGTACTTC. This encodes CASSAGPGLASYEQYF.

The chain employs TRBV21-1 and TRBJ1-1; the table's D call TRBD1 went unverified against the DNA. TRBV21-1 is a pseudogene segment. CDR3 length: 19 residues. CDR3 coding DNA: TGTGCCAGCAGCCCAGTCGTGGGGCGACAGGGGGCTGTTAACACTGAAGCTTTCTTT. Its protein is CASSPVVGRQGAVNTEAFF.

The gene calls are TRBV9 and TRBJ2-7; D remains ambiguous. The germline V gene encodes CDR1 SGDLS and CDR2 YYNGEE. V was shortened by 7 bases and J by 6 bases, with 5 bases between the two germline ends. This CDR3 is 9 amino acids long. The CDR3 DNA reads TGTGCCAGCTGGCCCGAGCAGTACTTC. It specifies CASWPEQYF. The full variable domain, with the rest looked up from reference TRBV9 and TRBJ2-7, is DSGVTQTPKHLITATGQRVTLRCSPRSGDLSVYWYQQSLDQGLQFLIQYYNGEERAKGNILERFSAQQFPDLHSELNLSSLELGDSALYFCASWPEQYFGPGTRLTVT.

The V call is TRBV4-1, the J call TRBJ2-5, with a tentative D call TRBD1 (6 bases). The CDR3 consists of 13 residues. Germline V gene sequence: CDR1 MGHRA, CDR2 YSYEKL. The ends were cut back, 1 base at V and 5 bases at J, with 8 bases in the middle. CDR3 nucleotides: TGCGCCAGCAGCCAAGCAGGGGTCGAGACCCAGTACTTC. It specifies CASSQAGVETQYF.

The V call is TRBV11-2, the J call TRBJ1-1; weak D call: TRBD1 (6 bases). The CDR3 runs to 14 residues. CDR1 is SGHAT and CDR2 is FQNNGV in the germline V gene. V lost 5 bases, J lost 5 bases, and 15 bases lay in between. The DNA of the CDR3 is TGTGCCAGCAGCCGGGGAGGGGGAAGGACTGAAGCTTTCTTT. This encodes CASSRGGGRTEAFF.

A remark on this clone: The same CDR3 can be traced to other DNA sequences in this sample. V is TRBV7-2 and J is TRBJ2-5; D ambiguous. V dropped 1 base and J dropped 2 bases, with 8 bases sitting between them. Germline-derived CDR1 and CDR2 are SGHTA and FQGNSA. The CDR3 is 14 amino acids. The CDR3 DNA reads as TGTGCCAGCAGCTTAGTGTCTGGGCAAGAGACCCAGTACTTC. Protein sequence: CASSLVSGQETQYF.

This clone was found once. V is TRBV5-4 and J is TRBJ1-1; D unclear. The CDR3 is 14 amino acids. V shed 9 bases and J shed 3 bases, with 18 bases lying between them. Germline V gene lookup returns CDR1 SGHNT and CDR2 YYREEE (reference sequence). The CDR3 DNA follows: TGTGCCATCCGCGGGGTGGGGTCGTACACTGAAGCTTTCTTT. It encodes CAIRGVGSYTEAFF.

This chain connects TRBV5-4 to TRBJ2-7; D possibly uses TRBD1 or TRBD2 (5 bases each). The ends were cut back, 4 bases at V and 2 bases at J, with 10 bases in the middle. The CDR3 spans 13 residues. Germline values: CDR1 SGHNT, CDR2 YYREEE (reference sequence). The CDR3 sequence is CASSPPGPYEQYF. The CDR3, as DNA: TGTGCCAGCAGCCCCCCGGGACCCTACGAGCAGTACTTC.

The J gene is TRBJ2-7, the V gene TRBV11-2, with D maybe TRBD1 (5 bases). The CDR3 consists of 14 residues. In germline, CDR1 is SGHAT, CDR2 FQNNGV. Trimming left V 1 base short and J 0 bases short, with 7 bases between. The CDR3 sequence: CASSLAQGSYEQYF. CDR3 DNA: TGTGCCAGCAGCTTAGCCCAGGGCTCCTACGAGCAGTACTTC.

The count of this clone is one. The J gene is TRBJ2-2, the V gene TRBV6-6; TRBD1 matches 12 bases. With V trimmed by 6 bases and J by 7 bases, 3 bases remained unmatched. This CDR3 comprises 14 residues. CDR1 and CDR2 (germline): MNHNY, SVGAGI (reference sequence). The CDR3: CASRGQGANGELFF. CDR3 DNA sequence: TGTGCCAGCAGGGGACAGGGGGCCAACGGGGAGCTGTTTTTT.

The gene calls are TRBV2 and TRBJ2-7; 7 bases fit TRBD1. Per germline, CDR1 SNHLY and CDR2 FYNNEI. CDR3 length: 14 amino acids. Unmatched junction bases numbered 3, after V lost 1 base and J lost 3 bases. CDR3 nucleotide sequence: TGTGCCAGCAGTGAAGGGACAGGATTCTACGAGCAGTACTTC. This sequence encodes CASSEGTGFYEQYF.

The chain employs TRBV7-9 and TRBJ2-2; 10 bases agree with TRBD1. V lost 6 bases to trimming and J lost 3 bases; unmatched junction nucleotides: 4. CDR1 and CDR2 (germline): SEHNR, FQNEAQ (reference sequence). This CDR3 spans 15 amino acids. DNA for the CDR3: TGTGCCAGCAGGCGACAGGGGGCTCACACCGGGGAGCTGTTTTTT. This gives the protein CASRRQGAHTGELFF.

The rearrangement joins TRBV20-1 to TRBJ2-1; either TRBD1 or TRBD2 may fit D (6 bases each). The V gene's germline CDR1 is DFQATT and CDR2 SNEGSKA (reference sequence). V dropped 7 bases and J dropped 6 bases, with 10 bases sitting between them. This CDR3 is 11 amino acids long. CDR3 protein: CSVGGLNEQFF. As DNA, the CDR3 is TGCAGTGTTGGGGGGCTCAATGAGCAGTTCTTC.

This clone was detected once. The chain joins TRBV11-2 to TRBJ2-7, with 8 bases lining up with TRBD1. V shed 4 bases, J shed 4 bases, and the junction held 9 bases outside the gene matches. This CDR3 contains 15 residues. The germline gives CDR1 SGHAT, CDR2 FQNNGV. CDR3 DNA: TGTGCCAGCAGCTGGGCTCCGGGACAGGTATACGAGCAGTACTTC. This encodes CASSWAPGQVYEQYF. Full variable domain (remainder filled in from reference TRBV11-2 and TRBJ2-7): EAGVAQSPRYKIIEKRQSVAFWCNPISGHATLYWYQQILGQGPKLLIQFQNNGVVDDSQLPKDRFSAERLKGVDSTLKIQPAKLEDSAVYLCASSWAPGQVYEQYFGPGTRLTVT.

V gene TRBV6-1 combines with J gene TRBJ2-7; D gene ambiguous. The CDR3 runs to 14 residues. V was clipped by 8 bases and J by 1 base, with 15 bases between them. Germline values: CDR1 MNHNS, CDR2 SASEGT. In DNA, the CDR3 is TGTGCCAGCGGCCTGTCCAGGCAGTCCTACGAGCAGTACTTC. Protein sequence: CASGLSRQSYEQYF.

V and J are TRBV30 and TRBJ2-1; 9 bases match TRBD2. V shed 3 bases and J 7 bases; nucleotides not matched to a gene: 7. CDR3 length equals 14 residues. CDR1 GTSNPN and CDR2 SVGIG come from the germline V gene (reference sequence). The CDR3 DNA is TGTGCCTGGAGCCCTAGCGGGGCGACGAATGAGCAGTTCTTC. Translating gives CAWSPSGATNEQFF.

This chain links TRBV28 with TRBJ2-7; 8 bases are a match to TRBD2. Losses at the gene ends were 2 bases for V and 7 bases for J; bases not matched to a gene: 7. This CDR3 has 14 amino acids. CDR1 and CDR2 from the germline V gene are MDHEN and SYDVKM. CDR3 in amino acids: CASSLREGAWEQYF. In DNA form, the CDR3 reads TGTGCCAGCAGTTTACGGGAGGGCGCGTGGGAGCAGTACTTC.

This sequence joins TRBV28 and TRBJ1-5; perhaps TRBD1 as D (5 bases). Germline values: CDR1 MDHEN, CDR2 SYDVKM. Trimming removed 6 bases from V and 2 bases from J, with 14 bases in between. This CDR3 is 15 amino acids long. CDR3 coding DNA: TGTGCCAGCAGGAGGGGCGGGGGACGCAATCAGCCCCAGCATTTT. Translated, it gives CASRRGGGRNQPQHF. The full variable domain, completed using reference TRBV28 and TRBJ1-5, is DVKVTQSSRYLVKRTGEKVFLECVQDMDHENMFWYRQDPGLGLRLIYFSYDVKMKEKGDIPEGYSVSREKKERFSLILESASTNQTSMYLCASRRGGGRNQPQHFGDGTRLSIL.

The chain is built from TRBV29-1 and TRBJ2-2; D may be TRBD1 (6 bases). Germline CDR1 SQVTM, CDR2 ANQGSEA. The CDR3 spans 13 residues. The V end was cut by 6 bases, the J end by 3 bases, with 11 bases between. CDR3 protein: CSVSGGDTGELFF. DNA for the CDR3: TGCAGCGTCTCTGGGGGCGACACCGGGGAGCTGTTTTTT.

CDR3 sequence: CASSFRTSYGYTF. The CDR3 nucleotides read TGTGCCAGCAGCTTCAGGACCTCCTATGGCTACACCTTC. The V call is TRBV7-9, the J call TRBJ1-2; the D is unclear. Germline CDR1 SEHNR, CDR2 FQNEAQ (reference sequence). The ends were cut back, 3 bases at V and 4 bases at J, with 9 bases in the middle. The CDR3 has 13 residues.

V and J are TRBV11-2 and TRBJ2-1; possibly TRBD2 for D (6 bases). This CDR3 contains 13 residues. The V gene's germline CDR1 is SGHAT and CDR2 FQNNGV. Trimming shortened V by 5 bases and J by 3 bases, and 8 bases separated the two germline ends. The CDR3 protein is CASSPGSYNEQFF. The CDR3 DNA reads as TGTGCCAGCAGCCCCGGGAGCTACAATGAGCAGTTCTTC. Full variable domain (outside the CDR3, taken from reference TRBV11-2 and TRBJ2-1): EAGVAQSPRYKIIEKRQSVAFWCNPISGHATLYWYQQILGQGPKLLIQFQNNGVVDDSQLPKDRFSAERLKGVDSTLKIQPAKLEDSAVYLCASSPGSYNEQFFGPGTRLTVL.

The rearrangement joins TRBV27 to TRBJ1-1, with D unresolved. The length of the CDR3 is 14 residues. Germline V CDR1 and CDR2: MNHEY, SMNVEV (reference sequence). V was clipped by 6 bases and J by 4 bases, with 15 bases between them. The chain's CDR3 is CASSVEGRGTEAFF. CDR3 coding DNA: TGTGCCAGCAGCGTGGAAGGACGGGGCACTGAAGCTTTCTTT.